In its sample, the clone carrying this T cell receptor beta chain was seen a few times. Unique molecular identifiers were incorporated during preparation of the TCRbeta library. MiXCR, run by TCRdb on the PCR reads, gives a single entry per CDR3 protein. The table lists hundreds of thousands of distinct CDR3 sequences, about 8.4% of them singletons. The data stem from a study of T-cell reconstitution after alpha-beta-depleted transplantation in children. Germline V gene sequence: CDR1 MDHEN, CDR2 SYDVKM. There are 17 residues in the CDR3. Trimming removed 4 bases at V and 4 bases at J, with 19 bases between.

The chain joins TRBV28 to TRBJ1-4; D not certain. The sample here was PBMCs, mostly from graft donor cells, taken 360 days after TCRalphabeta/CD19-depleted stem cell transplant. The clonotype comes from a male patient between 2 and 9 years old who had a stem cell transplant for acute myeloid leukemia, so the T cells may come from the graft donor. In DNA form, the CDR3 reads TGTGCCAGCAGTTCAGCCGGGTCTCCTTCACTTAATGAAAAACTGTTTTTT. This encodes CASSSAGSPSLNEKLFF.